What follows are 5 T cell receptor beta chains derived from one specimen sequenced in a study of vaccination and CD4 T cells after COVID-19. The assay that was used to sequence DNA from cultured CD4+ T cells was the Oncomine TCR Beta short-read assay. MiXCR was run by TCRdb on the PCR reads, yielding one entry per CDR3 protein. The data contain fewer than 9,000 distinct CDR3 sequences, about 19% of them singletons. Their cognate antigens are unknown. Treatment defined: roughly ten-day PBMC culture with coronavirus spike peptide pools or control peptides (ViraFEST assay). Specimen: CD4+ T cells from blood, cultured in vitro, collected after SARS-CoV-2 vaccination. These receptors were collected from a human donor who had recovered from COVID-19.

This clonotype has only a few counts. The CDR3 DNA reads as TGTGCCAGCAGCAAAGGGACAGTGATCACCGGGGAGCTGTTTTTT. As protein: CASSKGTVITGELFF. This chain uses TRBV7-2 with TRBJ2-2; TRBD1 matches at 7 bases. This CDR3 has 15 amino acids. Looked up from germline, CDR1 is SGHTA and CDR2 is FQGNSA. V shed 5 bases and J 4 bases; nucleotides not matched to a gene: 7. The full variable domain, completed using reference TRBV7-2 and TRBJ2-2, is GAGVSQSPSNKVTEKGKDVELRCDPISGHTALYWYRQSLGQGLEFLIYFQGNSAPDKSGLPSDRFSAERTGGSVSTLTIQRTQQEDSAVYLCASSKGTVITGELFFGEGSRLTVL.

Only a few counts were recorded for this clonotype. The chain carries TRBV6-5 and TRBJ2-1; D is tentatively TRBD1 or TRBD2 (6 bases each). CDR3 length: 15 amino acids. CDR1 is MNHEY and CDR2 is SVGAGI in the germline V gene. Between the trimmed V and J ends, which lost 4 bases and 10 bases, there was a span of 20 bases. CDR3 DNA: TGTGCCAGCAGTTCCACCGGCTCCGAGGGGGGCGAGCAGTTCTTC. As protein: CASSSTGSEGGEQFF.

The sample holds a few counts of this clonotype. V gene TRBV28 combines with J gene TRBJ1-2; 9 nucleotides align to TRBD1. Per germline, CDR1 MDHEN and CDR2 SYDVKM. V shed 6 bases and J 4 bases; nucleotides not matched to a gene: 6. The CDR3 sequence is 14 residues long. The CDR3 region has the DNA TGTGCCAGCAGCGAGACAGGGGGAGGCTATGGCTACACCTTC. Translation: CASSETGGGYGYTF.

The rearrangement links TRBV4-1 to TRBJ2-2, with 8 bases fitting TRBD2. This CDR3 is 21 amino acids long. Germline loops: CDR1 MGHRA, CDR2 YSYEKL. V lost 0 bases, J lost 1 base, and 16 bases stayed unmatched. The CDR3 DNA follows: TGCGCCAGCAGCCAAGATCCCGCCGTGTCAGCGGGGGATTTGAACACCGGGGAGCTGTTTTTT. Translating gives CASSQDPAVSAGDLNTGELFF.

In this sample, this clonotype turned up a few times. The chain recombines TRBV28 with TRBJ1-2; D perhaps matches TRBD1 (6 bases). CDR1 is MDHEN, CDR2 SYDVKM, per germline. Trimming took 3 bases from V and 0 from J, leaving 23 bases between them. This CDR3 is 19 amino acids long. The CDR3 nucleotides read TGTGCCAGCAGTTTTCAAGGGGGAGAGCATCATTCATCTAACTATGGCTACACCTTC. Its translation: CASSFQGGEHHSSNYGYTF.